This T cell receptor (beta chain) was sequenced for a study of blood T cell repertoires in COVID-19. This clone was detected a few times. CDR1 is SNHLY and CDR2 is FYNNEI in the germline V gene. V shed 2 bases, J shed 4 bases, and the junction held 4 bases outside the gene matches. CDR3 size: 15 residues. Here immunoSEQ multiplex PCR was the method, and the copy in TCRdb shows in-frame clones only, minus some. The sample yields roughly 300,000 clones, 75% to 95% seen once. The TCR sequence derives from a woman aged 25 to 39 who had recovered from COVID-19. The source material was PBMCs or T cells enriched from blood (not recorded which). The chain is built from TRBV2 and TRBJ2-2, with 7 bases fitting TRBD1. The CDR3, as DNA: TGTGCCAGCAGTGAACAGGGGGTCGGCACCGGGGAGCTGTTTTTT. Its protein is CASSEQGVGTGELFF.